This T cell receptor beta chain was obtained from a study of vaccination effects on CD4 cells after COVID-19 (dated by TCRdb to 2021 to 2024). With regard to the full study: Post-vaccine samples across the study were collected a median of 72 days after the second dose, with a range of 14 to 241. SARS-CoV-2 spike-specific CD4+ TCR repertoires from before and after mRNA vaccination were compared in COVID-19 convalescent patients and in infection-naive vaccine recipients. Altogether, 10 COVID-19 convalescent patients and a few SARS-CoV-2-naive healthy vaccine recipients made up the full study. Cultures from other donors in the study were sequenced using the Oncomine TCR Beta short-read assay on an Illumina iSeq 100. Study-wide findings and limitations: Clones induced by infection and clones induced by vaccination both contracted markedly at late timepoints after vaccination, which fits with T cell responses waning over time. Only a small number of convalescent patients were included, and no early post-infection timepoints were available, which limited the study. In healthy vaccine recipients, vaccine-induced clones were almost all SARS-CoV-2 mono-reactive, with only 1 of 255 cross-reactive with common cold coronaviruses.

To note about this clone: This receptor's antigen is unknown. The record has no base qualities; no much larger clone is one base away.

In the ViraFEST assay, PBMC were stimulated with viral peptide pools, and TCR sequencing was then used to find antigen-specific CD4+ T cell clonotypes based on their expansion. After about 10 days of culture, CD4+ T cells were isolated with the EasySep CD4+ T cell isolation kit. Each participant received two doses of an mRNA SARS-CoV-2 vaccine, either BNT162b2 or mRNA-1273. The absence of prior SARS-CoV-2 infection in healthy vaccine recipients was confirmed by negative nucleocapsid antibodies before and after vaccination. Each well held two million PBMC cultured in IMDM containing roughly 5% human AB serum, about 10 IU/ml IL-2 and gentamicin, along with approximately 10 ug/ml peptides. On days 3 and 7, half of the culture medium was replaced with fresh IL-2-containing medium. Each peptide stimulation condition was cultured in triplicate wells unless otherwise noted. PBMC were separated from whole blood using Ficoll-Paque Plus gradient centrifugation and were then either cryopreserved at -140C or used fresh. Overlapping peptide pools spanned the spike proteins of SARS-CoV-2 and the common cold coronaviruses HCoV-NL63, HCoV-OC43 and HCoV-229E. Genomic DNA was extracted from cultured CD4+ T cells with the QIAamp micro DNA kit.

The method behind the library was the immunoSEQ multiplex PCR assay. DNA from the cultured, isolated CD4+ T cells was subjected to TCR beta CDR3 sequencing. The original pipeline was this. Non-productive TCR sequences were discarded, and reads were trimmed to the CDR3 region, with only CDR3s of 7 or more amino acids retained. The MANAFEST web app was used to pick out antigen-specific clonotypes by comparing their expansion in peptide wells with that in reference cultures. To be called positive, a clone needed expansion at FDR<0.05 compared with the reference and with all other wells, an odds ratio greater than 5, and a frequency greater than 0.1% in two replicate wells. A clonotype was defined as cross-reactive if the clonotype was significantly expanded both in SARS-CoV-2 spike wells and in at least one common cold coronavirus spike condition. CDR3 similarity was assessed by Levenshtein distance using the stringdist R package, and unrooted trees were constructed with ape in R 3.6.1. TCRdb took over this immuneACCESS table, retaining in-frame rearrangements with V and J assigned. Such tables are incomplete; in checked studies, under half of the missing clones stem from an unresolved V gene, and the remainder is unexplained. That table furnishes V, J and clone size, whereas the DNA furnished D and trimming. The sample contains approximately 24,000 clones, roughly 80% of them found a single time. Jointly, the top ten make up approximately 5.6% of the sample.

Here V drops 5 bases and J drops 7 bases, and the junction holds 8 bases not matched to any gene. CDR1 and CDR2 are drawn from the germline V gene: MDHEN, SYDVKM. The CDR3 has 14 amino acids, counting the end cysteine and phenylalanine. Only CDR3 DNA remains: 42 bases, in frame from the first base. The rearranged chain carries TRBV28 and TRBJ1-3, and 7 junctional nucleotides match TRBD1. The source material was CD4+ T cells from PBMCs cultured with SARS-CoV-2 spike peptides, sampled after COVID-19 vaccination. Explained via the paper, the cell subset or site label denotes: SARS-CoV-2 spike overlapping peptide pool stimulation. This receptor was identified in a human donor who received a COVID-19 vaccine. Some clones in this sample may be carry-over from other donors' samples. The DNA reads TGTGCCAGCAGTAAGACCGGGACAGTGAACACCATATATTTT. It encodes CASSKTGTVNTIYF.